The clone carrying this T cell receptor (beta chain) was counted a few times. Antigen: not known. The CDR3 is made up of 16 amino acids. CDR1 and CDR2 (germline): SGHTA, FQGNSA. The V and J ends lost 5 bases and 2 bases, in that order; junction bases with no gene match: 10. The data were taken from a study of beta chain features in type 1 diabetes. Whole-study findings and limits: In all four CD4+ subsets, TCRB CDR3 length was significantly, moderately reduced in type 1 diabetes. Possibly, sequencing cDNA over-represented cells that had high TCR expression levels. In these data, an HLA type influence on TCRB rearrangement remained unresolved.

Expressed TCRB transcripts were sequenced because the isolated RNA had all been reverse transcribed beforehand. Method: immunoSEQ multiplex PCR; TCRdb's copy keeps in-frame clones and lacks some. There are under 300,000 clones in the sample; 20% to 25% occur only once, and roughly 0.013% lies in the top ten. Researchers reported sorting CD4+ naive, central memory, regulatory and stem cell-like memory cells via CD45RO/CCR7/CD25/CD127/CD95/CD27. The receptor was derived from a woman in her twenties or thirties with type 1 diabetes. V gene TRBV7-2 combines with J gene TRBJ2-5; 8 positions match TRBD2. What was sequenced was naive CD4+ T cells from blood. The CDR3 nucleotides are TGTGCCAGCAGCCGTAATAGCGGGACCCATCAAGAGACCCAGTACTTC. Its protein product is CASSRNSGTHQETQYF.